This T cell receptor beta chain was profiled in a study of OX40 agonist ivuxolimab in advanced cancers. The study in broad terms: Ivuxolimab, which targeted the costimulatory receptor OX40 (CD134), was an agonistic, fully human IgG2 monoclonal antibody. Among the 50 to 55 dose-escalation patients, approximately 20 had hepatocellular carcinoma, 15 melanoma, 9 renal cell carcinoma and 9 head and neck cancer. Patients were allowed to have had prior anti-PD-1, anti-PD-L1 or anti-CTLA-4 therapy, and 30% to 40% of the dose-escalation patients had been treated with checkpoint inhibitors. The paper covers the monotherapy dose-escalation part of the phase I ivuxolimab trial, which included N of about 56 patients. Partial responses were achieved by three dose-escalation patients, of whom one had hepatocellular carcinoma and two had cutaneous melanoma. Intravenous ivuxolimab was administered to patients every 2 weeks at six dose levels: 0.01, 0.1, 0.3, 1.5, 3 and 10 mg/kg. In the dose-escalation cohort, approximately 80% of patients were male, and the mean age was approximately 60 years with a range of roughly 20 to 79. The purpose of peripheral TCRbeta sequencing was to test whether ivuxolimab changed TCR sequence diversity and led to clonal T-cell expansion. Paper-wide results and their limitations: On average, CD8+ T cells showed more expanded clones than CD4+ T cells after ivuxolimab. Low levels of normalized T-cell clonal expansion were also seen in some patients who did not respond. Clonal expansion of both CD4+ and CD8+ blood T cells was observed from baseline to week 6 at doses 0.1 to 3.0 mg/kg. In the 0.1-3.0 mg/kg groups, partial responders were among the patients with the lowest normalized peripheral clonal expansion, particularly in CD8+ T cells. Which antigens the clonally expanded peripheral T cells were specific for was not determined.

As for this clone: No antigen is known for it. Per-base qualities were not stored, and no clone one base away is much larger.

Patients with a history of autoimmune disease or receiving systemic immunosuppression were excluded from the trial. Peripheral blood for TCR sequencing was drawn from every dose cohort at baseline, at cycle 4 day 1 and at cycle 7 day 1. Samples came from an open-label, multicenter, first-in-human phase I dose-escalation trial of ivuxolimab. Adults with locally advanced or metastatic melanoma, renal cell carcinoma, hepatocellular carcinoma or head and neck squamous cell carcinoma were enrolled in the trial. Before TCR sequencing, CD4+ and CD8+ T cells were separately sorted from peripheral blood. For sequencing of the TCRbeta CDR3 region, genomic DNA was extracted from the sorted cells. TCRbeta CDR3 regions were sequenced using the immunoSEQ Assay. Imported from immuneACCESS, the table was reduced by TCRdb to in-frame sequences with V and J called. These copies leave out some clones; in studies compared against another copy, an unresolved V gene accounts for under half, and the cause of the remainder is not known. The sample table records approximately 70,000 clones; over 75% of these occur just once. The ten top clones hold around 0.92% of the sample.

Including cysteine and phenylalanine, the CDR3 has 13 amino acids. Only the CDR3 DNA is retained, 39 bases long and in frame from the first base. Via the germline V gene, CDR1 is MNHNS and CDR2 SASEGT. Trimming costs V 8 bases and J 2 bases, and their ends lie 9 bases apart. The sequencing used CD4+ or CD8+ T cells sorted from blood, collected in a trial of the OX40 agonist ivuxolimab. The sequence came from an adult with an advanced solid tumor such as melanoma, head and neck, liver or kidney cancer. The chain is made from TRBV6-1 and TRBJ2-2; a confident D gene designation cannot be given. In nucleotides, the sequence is TGTGCCAGCGAGACGGTAAACACCGGGGAGCTGTTTTTT. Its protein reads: CASETVNTGELFF.